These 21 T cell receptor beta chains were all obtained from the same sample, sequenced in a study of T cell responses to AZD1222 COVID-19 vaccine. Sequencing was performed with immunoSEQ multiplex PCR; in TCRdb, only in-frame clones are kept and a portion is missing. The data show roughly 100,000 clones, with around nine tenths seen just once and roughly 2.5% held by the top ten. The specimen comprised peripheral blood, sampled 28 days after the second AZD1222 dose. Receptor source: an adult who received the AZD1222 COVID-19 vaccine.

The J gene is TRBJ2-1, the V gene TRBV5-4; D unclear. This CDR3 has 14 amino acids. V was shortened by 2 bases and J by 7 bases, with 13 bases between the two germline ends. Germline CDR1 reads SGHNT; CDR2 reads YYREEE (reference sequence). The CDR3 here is CASSLTGRPNEQFF. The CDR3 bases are TGTGCCAGCAGCTTAACGGGTAGGCCGAATGAGCAGTTCTTC.

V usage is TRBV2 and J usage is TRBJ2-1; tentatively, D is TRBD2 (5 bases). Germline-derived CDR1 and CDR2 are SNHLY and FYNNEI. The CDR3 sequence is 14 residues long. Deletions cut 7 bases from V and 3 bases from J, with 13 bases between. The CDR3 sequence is CASKKDGDYNEQFF. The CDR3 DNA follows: TGTGCCAGCAAGAAGGACGGGGACTACAATGAGCAGTTCTTC.

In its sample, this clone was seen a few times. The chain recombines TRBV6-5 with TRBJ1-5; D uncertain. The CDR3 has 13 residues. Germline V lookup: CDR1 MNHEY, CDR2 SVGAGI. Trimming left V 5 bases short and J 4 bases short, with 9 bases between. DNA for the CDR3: TGTGCCAGCAGTAACCGGGGTAATCAGCCCCAGCATTTT. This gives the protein CASSNRGNQPQHF.

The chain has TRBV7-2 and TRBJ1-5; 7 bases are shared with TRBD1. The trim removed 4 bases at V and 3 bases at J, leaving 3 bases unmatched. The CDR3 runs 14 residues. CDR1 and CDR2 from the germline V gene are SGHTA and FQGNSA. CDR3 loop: CASSSGQPNQPQHF. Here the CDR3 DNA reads TGTGCCAGCAGCTCGGGACAGCCCAATCAGCCCCAGCATTTT.

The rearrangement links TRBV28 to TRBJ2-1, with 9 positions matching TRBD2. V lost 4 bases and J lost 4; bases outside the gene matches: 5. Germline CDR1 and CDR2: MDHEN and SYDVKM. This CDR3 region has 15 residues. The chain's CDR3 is CASSSGTSFYNEQFF. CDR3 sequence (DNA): TGTGCCAGCAGTTCCGGGACTAGCTTTTACAATGAGCAGTTCTTC.

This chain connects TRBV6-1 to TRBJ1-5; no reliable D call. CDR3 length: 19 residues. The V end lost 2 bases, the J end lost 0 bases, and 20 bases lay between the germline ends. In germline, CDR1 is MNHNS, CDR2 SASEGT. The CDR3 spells CASSELSRSVSYSNQPQHF. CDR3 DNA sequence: TGTGCCAGCAGTGAATTATCAAGATCTGTCTCGTATAGCAATCAGCCCCAGCATTTT.

The CDR3 loop is CASSRVDEQYF. The CDR3 coding sequence is TGTGCCAGCAGTAGGGTGGACGAGCAGTACTTC. The J gene is TRBJ2-7, the V gene TRBV6-5; D call uncertain. V was cut by 5 bases and J by 5 bases, with 7 bases left in between. The CDR3 contains 11 residues. Germline loops: CDR1 MNHEY, CDR2 SVGAGI.

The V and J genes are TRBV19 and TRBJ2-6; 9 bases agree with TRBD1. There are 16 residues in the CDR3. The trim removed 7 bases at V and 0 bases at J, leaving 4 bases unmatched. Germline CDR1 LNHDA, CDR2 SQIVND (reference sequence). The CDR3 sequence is CASIDRGDSGANVLTF. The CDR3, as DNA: TGTGCCAGTATTGACAGGGGGGACTCTGGGGCCAACGTCCTGACTTTC.

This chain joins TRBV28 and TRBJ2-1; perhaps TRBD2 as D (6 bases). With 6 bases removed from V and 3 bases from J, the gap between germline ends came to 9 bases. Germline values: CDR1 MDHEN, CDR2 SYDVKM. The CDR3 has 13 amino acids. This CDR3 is CASSPGGYNEQFF. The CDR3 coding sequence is TGTGCCAGCAGCCCCGGGGGCTACAATGAGCAGTTCTTC.

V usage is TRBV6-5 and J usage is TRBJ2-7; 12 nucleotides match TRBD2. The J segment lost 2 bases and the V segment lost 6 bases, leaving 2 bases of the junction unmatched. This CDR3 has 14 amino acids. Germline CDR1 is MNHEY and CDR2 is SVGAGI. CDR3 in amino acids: CASRWTSGTYEQYF. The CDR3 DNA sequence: TGTGCCAGCAGATGGACTAGCGGGACCTACGAGCAGTACTTC.

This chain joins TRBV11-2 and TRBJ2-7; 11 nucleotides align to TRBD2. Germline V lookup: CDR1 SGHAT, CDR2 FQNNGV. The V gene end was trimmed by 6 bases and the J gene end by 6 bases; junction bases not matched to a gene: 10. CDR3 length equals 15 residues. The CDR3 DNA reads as TGTGCCAGCAGTTCTACCGGGACTAGCGGTGCCGAGCAGTACTTC. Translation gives CASSSTGTSGAEQYF.

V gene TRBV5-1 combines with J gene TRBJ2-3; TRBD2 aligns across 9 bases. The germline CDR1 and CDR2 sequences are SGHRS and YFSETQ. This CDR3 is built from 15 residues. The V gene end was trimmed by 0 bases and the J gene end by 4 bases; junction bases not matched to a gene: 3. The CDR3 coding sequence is TGCGCCAGCAGCTTGGAAAGCGGGAGGTCAGATACGCAGTATTTT. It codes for CASSLESGRSDTQYF.

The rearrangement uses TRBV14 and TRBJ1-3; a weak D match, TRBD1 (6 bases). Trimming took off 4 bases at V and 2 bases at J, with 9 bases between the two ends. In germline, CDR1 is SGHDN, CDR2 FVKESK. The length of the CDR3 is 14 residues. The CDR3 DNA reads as TGTGCCAGCAGCCCTACAGGGCCTGGAAACACCATATATTTT. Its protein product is CASSPTGPGNTIYF.

The CDR3 sequence is CASSPSGGNTEAFF. The DNA of the CDR3 is TGCGCCAGCAGTCCGTCGGGGGGGAACACTGAAGCTTTCTTT. This rearrangement joins TRBV5-1 to TRBJ1-1; tentative D call: TRBD1 (5 bases). The V gene's germline CDR1 is SGHRS and CDR2 YFSETQ. V was trimmed by 5 bases and J by 1 base, leaving 12 bases between them. The CDR3 is 14 amino acids.

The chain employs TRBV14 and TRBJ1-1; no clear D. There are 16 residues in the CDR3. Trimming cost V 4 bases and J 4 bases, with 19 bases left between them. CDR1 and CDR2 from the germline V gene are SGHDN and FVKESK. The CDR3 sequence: CASSPYMASLGTEAFF. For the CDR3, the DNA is TGTGCCAGCAGCCCATACATGGCCTCCCTGGGCACTGAAGCTTTCTTT.

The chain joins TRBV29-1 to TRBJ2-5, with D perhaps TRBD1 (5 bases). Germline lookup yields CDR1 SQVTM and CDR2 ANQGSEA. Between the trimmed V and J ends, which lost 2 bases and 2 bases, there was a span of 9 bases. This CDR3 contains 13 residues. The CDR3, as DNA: TGCAGCGTTGAAAGGGGATCTCAAGAGACCCAGTACTTC. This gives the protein CSVERGSQETQYF.

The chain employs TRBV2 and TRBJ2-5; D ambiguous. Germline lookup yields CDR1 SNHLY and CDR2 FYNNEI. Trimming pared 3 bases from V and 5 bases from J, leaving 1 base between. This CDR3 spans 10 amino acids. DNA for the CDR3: TGTGCCAGCAGTGAGGAGACCCAGTACTTC. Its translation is CASSEETQYF.

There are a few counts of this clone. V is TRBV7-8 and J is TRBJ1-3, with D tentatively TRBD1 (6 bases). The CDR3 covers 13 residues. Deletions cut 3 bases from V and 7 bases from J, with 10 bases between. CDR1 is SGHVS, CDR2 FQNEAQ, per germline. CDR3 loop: CASSLLQGNTIYF. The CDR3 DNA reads TGTGCCAGCAGCTTGCTACAGGGCAACACCATATATTTT.

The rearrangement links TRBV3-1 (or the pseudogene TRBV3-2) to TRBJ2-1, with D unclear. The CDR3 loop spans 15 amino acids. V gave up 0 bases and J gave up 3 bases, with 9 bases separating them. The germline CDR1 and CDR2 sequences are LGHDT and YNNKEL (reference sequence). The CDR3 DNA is TGTGCCAGCAGCCAAGATCACACATTCTACAATGAGCAGTTCTTC. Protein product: CASSQDHTFYNEQFF.

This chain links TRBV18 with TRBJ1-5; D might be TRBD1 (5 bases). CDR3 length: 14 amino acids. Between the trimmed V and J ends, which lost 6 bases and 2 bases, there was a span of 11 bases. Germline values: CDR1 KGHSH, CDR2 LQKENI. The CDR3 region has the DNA TGTGCCAGCTCCCTGGGAGGGGGCAATCAGCCCCAGCATTTT. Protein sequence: CASSLGGGNQPQHF.

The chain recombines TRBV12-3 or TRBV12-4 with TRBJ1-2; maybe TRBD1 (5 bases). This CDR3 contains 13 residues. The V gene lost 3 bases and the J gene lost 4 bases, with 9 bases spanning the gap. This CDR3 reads CASSLTEVYGYTF. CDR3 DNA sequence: TGTGCCAGCAGTTTGACAGAAGTCTATGGCTACACCTTC.